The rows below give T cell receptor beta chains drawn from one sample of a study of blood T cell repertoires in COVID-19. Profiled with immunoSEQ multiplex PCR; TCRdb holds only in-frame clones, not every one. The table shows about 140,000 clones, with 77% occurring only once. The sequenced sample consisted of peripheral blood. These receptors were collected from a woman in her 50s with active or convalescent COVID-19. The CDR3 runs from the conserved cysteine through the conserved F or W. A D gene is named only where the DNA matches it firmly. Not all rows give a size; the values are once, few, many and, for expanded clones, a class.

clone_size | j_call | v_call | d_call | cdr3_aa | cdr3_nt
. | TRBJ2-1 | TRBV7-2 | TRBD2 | CASSLGVSGGARNEQFF | TGTGCCAGCAGCTTGGGGGTGAGCGGGGGGGCCCGCAATGAGCAGTTCTTC
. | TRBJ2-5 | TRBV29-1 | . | CSVAKSRRRGLSGETQYF | TGCAGCGTTGCCAAGAGCCGGCGCCGGGGGTTATCGGGAGAGACCCAGTACTTC
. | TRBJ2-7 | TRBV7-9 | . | CASLGLKSYEQYF | TGTGCCAGCTTGGGCTTAAAATCCTACGAGCAGTACTTC
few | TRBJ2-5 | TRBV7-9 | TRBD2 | CASTKGGGQRETQYF | TGTGCCAGCACCAAAGGCGGGGGGCAGCGGGAGACCCAGTACTTC
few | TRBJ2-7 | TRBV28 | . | CASRDQPGLITYEQYF | TGTGCCAGCAGAGACCAGCCGGGACTGATTACCTACGAGCAGTACTTC
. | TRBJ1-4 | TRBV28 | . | CASSLSGSGHNEKLFF | TGTGCCAGCAGTTTATCGGGGTCGGGTCATAATGAAAAACTGTTTTTT
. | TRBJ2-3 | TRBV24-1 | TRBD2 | CATGGQRGDPDTQYF | TGTGCCACCGGAGGACAGCGGGGGGACCCAGATACGCAGTATTTT
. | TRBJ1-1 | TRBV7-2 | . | CASSPTSVTEAFF | TGTGCCAGCAGCCCAACTTCGGTCACTGAAGCTTTCTTT
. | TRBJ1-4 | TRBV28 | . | CASSQPVNEKLFF | TGTGCCAGCAGTCAACCGGTTAATGAAAAACTGTTTTTT
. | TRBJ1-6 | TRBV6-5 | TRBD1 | CASSYSRTGDSPLHF | TGTGCCAGCAGTTACAGTAGGACAGGTGATTCACCCCTCCACTTT
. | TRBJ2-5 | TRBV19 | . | CASSTHGQESETQYF | TGTGCCAGTAGTACCCATGGACAAGAATCAGAGACCCAGTACTTC